This T cell receptor beta chain stems from a study of siplizumab effects on memory and regulatory T cells. The CDR3 is 15 amino acids. Deletions cut 6 bases from V and 4 bases from J, with 19 bases between. Germline V gives CDR1 SGDLS, CDR2 YYNGEE. Assay used: immunoSEQ multiplex PCR; TCRdb lists only in-frame clones, some missing. The table shows about 50,000 clones, with under 98% occurring only once. The receptor comes from a human donor in good health. The chain is built from TRBV9 and TRBJ2-5; the D gene is possibly TRBD2 (6 bases). Sequenced material: naive CD4+ T cells sorted from blood. The CDR3 spells CASTPGEVIRETQYF. For the CDR3, the DNA is TGTGCCAGCACCCCGGGGGAGGTTATCAGAGAGACCCAGTACTTC.